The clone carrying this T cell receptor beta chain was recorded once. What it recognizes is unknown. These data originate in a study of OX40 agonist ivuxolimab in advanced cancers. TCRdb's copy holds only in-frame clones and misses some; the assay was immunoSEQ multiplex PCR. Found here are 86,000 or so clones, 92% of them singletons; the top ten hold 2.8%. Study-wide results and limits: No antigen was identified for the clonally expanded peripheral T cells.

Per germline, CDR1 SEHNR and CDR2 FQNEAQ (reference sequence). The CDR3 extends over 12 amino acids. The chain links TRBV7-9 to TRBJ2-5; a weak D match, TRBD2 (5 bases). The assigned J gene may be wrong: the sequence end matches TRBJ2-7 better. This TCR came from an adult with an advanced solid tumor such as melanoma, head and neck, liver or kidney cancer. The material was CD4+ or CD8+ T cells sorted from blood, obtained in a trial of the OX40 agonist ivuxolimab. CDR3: CAVRRTPYEQYF. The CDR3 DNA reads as TGTGCCGTCAGGAGGACTCCCTACGAGCAGTACTTC.